Included here is one T cell receptor beta chain sequence, with context. This sample stems from a study of Graves' ophthalmopathy and Graves' hyperthyroidism. The CDR3 has 14 amino acids. CDR1 and CDR2 from the germline V gene are DFQATT and SNEGSKA (reference sequence). With 3 bases removed from V and 11 bases from J, the gap between germline ends came to 23 bases. Researchers took RNA transcripts and amplified TCR beta CDR3 regions from them. RT-PCR with HTBI primers came first, then second-round multiplex PCR. TCRdb re-called the multiplex PCR reads with MiXCR, one entry per CDR3 protein. The repertoire holds over a million distinct CDR3 sequences, with 35% to 40% as singletons.

The receptor was isolated from an adult man with Graves' hyperthyroidism. V is TRBV20-1 and J is TRBJ2-7; D uncertain. The sequenced material came from peripheral blood or thyroid tissue (not recorded which). The CDR3 sequence is CSARFIYHSAQEYF. The CDR3 DNA reads TGCAGTGCTAGGTTCATCTATCACAGCGCCCAGGAGTACTTC.